Listed here are 6 T cell receptor beta chains from one sample, sequenced in a study of blood T cell repertoires in COVID-19. TCRdb's copy holds only in-frame clones and misses some; the assay was immunoSEQ multiplex PCR. The sample contains roughly 240,000 clones, roughly 80% of which appear only once. The sample consisted of PBMCs or T cells enriched from blood (not recorded which). All receptors come from a woman aged 40-49 years who had been exposed to COVID-19.

Here the CDR3 DNA reads TGTGCCAGCAGCCCCGGGGACAGGCCACCGCCCTACAATGAGCAGTTCTTC. The encoded protein is CASSPGDRPPPYNEQFF. The chain joins TRBV28 to TRBJ2-1; 8 bases map to TRBD1. Germline lookup yields CDR1 MDHEN and CDR2 SYDVKM. Trimming cost V 6 bases and J 2 bases; bases outside gene matches: 12. This CDR3 spans 17 amino acids.

In regard to this clone: The junction does not match germline at one end; this may be a read error. The V gene is TRBV3-1 (or the pseudogene TRBV3-2), the J gene TRBJ1-1, with a tentative D call TRBD1 (5 bases). CDR1 is LGHDT and CDR2 is YNNKEL in the germline V gene (reference sequence). This CDR3 spans 10 amino acids. In DNA, the CDR3 is TGTGCCAGCAGCACCCAGGGATCGTCTTTT. Its protein is CASSTQGSSF.

The rearrangement links TRBV6-2 or TRBV6-3 to TRBJ1-2, with 7 bases fitting TRBD1. Germline CDR1 and CDR2: MNHEY and SVGEGT. The CDR3 runs 13 residues. With V trimmed by 6 bases and J by 8 bases, 9 bases remained unmatched. CDR3 in amino acids: CASSLVRDSGYTF. The CDR3 bases are TGTGCCAGCAGCCTAGTCCGGGACAGCGGCTACACCTTC.

This CDR3 is CASSPLGRGLGNEQFF. In DNA, the CDR3 is TGTGCCAGCAGTCCCCTGGGCAGGGGGTTGGGCAATGAGCAGTTCTTC. The chain combines TRBV27 with TRBJ2-1, with TRBD1 matching over 7 bases. This CDR3 is built from 16 residues. With V trimmed by 5 bases and J by 6 bases, 13 bases remained unmatched. Germline V gene data show CDR1 as MNHEY and CDR2 as SMNVEV (reference sequence).

The chain is built from TRBV19 and TRBJ1-3; no firm D call. Trimming pared 5 bases from V and 3 bases from J, leaving 11 bases between. Germline loops: CDR1 LNHDA, CDR2 SQIVND (reference sequence). This CDR3 has 14 amino acids. The CDR3 coding sequence is TGTGCCAGTAGTCTCCGACTGAATGGAAACACCATATATTTT. Residues: CASSLRLNGNTIYF.

The chain recombines TRBV7-3 with TRBJ2-3; 7 bases agree with TRBD2. V dropped 6 bases and J dropped 1; count of bases not matched to a gene: 10. Per the germline V gene, CDR1 is SGHTA and CDR2 is FQGTGA. The CDR3 is 16 residues long. The CDR3 DNA sequence: TGTGCCAGCAGACTCGGGCCTGGGAGGGGCACAGATACGCAGTATTTT. Protein sequence: CASRLGPGRGTDTQYF.